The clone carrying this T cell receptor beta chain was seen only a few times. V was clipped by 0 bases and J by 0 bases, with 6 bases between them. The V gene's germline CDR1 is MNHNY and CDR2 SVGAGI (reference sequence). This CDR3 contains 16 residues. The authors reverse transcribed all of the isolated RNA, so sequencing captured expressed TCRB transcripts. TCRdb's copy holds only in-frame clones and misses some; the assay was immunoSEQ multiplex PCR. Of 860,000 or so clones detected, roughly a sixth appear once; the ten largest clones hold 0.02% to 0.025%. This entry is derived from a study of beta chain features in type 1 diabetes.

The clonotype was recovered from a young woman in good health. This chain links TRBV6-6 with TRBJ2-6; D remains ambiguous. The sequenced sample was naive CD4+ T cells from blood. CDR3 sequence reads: CASSYSVASGANVLTF. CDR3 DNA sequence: TGTGCCAGCAGTTACTCTGTGGCCTCTGGGGCCAACGTCCTGACTTTC.